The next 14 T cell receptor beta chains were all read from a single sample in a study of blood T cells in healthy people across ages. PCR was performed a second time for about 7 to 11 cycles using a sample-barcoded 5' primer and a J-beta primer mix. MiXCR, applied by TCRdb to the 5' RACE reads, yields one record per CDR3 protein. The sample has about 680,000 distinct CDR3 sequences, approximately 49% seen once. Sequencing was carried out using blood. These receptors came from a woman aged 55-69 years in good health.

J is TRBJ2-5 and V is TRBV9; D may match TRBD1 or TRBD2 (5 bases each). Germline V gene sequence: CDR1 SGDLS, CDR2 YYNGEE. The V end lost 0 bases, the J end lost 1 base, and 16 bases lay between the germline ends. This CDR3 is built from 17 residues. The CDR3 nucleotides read TGTGCCAGCAGCGTAGGTGGGACGCATACCCTCCAAGAGACCCAGTACTTC. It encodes CASSVGGTHTLQETQYF.

The CDR3 sequence: CASSLAGRVQFF. CDR3 sequence (DNA): TGTGCCAGCAGCTTAGCCGGCCGAGTGCAGTTCTTC. The gene calls are TRBV7-2 and TRBJ2-1; no reliable D call. This CDR3 region has 12 residues. Looked up from germline, CDR1 is SGHTA and CDR2 is FQGNSA. V was cut by 0 bases and J by 12 bases, with 9 bases left in between.

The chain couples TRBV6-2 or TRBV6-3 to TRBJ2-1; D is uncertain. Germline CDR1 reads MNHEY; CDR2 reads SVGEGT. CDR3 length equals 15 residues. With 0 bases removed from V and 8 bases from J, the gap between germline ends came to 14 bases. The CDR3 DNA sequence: TGTGCCAGCAGTTACTCGGTTGGTAGCTGGGATGAGCAGTTCTTC. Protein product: CASSYSVGSWDEQFF.

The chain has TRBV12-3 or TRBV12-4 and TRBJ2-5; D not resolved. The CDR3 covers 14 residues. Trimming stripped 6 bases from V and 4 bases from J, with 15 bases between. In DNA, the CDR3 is TGTGCCAGCAGCGCCTCCGGAGTCGTAGAGACCCAGTACTTC. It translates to CASSASGVVETQYF.

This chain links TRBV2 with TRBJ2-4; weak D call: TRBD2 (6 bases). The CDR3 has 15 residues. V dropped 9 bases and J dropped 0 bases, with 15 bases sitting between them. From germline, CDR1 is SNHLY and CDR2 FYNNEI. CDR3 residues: CARRKAGLAKNIQYF. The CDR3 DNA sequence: TGTGCCAGGAGGAAAGCGGGTTTAGCCAAAAACATTCAGTACTTC.

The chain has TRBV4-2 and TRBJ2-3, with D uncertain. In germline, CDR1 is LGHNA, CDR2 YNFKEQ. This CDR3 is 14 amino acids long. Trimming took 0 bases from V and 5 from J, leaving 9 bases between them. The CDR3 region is CASSQELAEDTQYF. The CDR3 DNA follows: TGTGCCAGCAGCCAAGAGTTGGCAGAAGATACGCAGTATTTT.

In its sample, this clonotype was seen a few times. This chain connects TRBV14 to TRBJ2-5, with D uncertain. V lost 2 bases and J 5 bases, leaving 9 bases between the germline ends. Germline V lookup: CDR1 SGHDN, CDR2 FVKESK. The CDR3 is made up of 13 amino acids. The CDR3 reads CASSQNFAETQYF. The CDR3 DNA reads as TGTGCCAGCAGCCAAAACTTCGCTGAGACCCAGTACTTC.

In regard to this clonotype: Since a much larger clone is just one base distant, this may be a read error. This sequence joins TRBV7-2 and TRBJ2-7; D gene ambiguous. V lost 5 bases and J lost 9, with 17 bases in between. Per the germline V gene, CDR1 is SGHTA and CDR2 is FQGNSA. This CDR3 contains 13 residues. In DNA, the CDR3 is TGTGCCAGCAGCCGACGTCCTGGTAATCGGCAGTACTTC. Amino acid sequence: CASSRRPGNRQYF.

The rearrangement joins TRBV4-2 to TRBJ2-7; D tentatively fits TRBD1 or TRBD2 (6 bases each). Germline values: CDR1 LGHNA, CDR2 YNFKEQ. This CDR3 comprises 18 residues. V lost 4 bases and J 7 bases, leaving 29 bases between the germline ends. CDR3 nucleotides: TGTGCCAGCAGCCCACAGGCGGGACCCCTCCTTCAGGGGACTGAGCAGTACTTC. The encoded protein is CASSPQAGPLLQGTEQYF.

This CDR3 reads CSARKASGSGEQFF. The CDR3 coding sequence is TGCAGTGCTAGGAAAGCTAGCGGGAGCGGAGAGCAGTTCTTC. The J gene is TRBJ2-1, the V gene TRBV20-1, with 10 nucleotides matching TRBD2. Per germline, CDR1 DFQATT and CDR2 SNEGSKA (reference sequence). The CDR3 loop spans 14 amino acids. V gave up 3 bases and J gave up 10 bases; unmatched junction bases: 9.

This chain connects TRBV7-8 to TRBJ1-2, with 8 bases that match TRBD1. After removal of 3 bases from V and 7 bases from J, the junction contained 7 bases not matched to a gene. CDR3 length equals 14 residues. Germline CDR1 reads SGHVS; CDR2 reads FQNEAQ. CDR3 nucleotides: TGTGCCAGCAGCTTGGCCCAGGGGGCGCTTGGCTACACCTTC. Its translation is CASSLAQGALGYTF.

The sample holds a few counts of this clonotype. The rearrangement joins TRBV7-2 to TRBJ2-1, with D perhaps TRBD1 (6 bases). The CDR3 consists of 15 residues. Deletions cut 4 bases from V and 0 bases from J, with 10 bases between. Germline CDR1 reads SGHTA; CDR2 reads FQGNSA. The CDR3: CASSSPRGSYNEQFF. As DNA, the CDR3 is TGTGCCAGCAGCTCGCCCAGGGGCTCCTACAATGAGCAGTTCTTC.

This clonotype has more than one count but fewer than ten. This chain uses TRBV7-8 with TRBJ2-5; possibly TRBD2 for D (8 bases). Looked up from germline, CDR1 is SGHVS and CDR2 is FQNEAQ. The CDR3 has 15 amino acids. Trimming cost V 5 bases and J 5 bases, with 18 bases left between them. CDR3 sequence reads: CASSPPGGGLETQYF. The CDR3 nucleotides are TGTGCCAGCAGCCCCCCGGGAGGGGGCTTGGAGACCCAGTACTTC.

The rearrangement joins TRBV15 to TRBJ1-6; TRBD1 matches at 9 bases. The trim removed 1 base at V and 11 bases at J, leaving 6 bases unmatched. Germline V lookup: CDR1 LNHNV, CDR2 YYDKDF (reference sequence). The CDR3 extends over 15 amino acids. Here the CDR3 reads CATSRVGQGRTPLHF. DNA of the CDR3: TGTGCCACCAGCAGAGTGGGACAGGGTCGGACACCCCTCCACTTT.